This TCR beta chain comes out of a study of blood T cell repertoires in COVID-19. Study background: Sample material is recorded as cDNA or gDNA derived from T cells, B-cell-depleted T cells, or PBMCs.

Libraries were prepared by immunoSEQ multiplex PCR; TCRdb keeps only in-frame clonotypes and omits some of them. The sample lists roughly 360,000 clones, 70% to 90% occurring once. Trimming removed 3 bases from V and 1 base from J, with 16 bases in between. Looked up from germline, CDR1 is SGDLS and CDR2 is YYNGEE. The CDR3 is 16 amino acids. The chain combines TRBV9 with TRBJ1-2; a possible D gene is TRBD1 (5 bases). This receptor was taken from a man aged 25 to 40 who had recovered from COVID-19. Source material: PBMCs or T cells enriched from blood (not recorded which). CDR3 loop: CASSGHTGHGNYGYTF. In nucleotides, the CDR3 is TGTGCCAGCAGCGGGCACACCGGACACGGTAACTATGGCTACACCTTC.